This TCR beta chain was sequenced during a study of CD8 T cells in Susac syndrome. Germline values: CDR1 SGHRS, CDR2 YFSETQ. V was pared by 4 bases and J by 3 bases, with 10 bases between. The CDR3 sequence is 13 residues long. This clonotype has just one count. TCR beta sequences were obtained from blood CD8+ and CD4+ T cells. Patients with Susac syndrome met diagnostic criteria defined recently for definite or probable disease. The TEMRA cells underwent FACS enrichment, while the CD8+ and CD4+ T cells underwent negative isolation. Reverse transcription of about 0.45 to 1 ug RNA was carried out with random hexamers. Coverage of TCR beta CDR3 amplification by immunoSEQ multiplex PCR extended to 54 Vbeta and 13 Jbeta. TCRdb fed the immunoSEQ multiplex PCR reads into MiXCR, producing one record per CDR3 protein. This table has over 150,000 distinct CDR3 sequences, around 94% appearing once.

The rearrangement uses TRBV5-1 and TRBJ2-5; no firm D call. The source material was CD4+ T cells from PBMCs. The receptor was derived from a human donor with Susac syndrome. The CDR3 nucleotides are TGCGCCAGCAGCCCTCTCGTGGAAGAGACCCAGTACTTC. Encoded protein: CASSPLVEETQYF.